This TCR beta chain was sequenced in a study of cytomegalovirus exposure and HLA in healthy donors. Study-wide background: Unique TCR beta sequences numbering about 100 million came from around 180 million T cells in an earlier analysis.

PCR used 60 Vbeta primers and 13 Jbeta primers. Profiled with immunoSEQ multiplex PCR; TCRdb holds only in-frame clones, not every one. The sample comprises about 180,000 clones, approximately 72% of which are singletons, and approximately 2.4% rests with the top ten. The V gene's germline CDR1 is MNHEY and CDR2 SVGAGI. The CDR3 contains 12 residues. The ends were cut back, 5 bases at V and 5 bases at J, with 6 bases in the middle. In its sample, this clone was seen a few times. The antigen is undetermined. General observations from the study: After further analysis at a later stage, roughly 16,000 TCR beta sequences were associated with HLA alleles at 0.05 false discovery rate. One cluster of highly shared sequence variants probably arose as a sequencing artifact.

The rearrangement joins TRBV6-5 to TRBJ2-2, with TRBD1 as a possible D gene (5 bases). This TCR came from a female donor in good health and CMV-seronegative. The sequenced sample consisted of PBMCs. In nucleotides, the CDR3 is TGTGCCAGCAGTAAGGGGACCGGGGAGCTGTTTTTT. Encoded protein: CASSKGTGELFF.